Each of the 27 T cell receptor beta chains below was sequenced from the same sample in a study of vaccination and CD4 T cells after COVID-19 (dated by TCRdb to the early 2020s). The treatment or condition label on this specimen signifies: roughly 10-day PBMC culture with coronavirus spike peptide pools or control peptides (ViraFEST assay). Their specific antigens are unknown. The library came from PCR. Sequenced using an Illumina iSeq 100. TCR sequencing of DNA from cultured CD4+ T cells used the Oncomine TCR Beta short-read assay at the Johns Hopkins FTIC core. TCRdb itself trimmed the public reads at Q25 with fastp, ran MiXCR and retained productive beta chains. A single entry per CDR3 protein holds the most common genes and DNA from its merged rows. Within this sample are over 9,000 distinct CDR3 sequences, with 55% to 75% of them counted one time only. Of the sample, around 12% is held by the ten largest clones.

The starting material was cultured CD4+ T cells from blood, obtained after SARS-CoV-2 vaccination. The receptors were sampled from a human donor with COVID-19.

This chain joins TRBV7-3 and TRBJ2-7, with 12 bases lining up with TRBD1. This CDR3 comprises 15 residues. The V gene end was trimmed by 5 bases and the J gene end by 4 bases; junction bases not matched to a gene: 6. Germline lookup yields CDR1 SGHTA and CDR2 FQGTGA. CDR3 protein: CASSVGQGAGYEQYF. CDR3 coding DNA: TGTGCCAGCAGCGTGGGACAGGGGGCAGGGTACGAGCAGTACTTC.

The chain carries TRBV19 and TRBJ1-5; D unresolved. Trimming pared 10 bases from V and 2 bases from J, leaving 15 bases between. The CDR3 contains 14 residues. Germline loops: CDR1 LNHDA, CDR2 SQIVND (reference sequence). CDR3 DNA: TGTGCCATTCAGACCTACGTCCGCAATCAGCCCCAGCATTTT. Protein sequence: CAIQTYVRNQPQHF.

This chain connects TRBV30 to TRBJ2-5; D not resolved. The germline V gene has CDR1 GTSNPN and CDR2 SVGIG (reference sequence). The CDR3 loop spans 13 amino acids. Trimming stripped 3 bases from V and 7 bases from J, with 15 bases between. In DNA form, the CDR3 reads TGTGCCTGGAGGCCTAGTGGCCCGGGGACCCAGTACTTC. Translated, it gives CAWRPSGPGTQYF.

V gene TRBV28 combines with J gene TRBJ1-2; TRBD1 matches at 7 bases. CDR3 length: 14 residues. Germline V gene sequence: CDR1 MDHEN, CDR2 SYDVKM. Losses at the gene ends were 3 bases for V and 4 bases for J; bases not matched to a gene: 5. CDR3 in amino acids: CASSLVGTVYGYTF. CDR3 nucleotide sequence: TGTGCCAGCAGTTTGGTCGGGACAGTCTATGGCTACACCTTC.

This clonotype was seen more than once but under ten times. The rearrangement uses TRBV20-1 and TRBJ1-1; D remains unclear. Trimming removed 3 bases from V and 3 bases from J, with 17 bases in between. Germline CDR1 reads DFQATT; CDR2 reads SNEGSKA (reference sequence). The CDR3 is 15 amino acids. The CDR3 is CSASFNGRDDTEAFF. For the CDR3, the DNA is TGCAGTGCTAGTTTTAATGGCCGCGACGACACTGAAGCTTTCTTT.

The rearrangement links TRBV10-3 to TRBJ2-6; the D gene could be TRBD1 or TRBD2 (5 bases each). The V gene's germline CDR1 is ENHRY and CDR2 SYGVKD. V dropped 0 bases and J dropped 3 bases, with 9 bases sitting between them. The CDR3 contains 16 residues. CDR3 bases: TGTGCCATCAGTGAGTCGTCGGGGCTTGGGGCCAACGTCCTGACTTTC. As protein: CAISESSGLGANVLTF.

This chain connects TRBV7-9 to TRBJ2-3, with TRBD2 identical over 9 bases. With V trimmed by 3 bases and J by 5 bases, 9 bases remained unmatched. The CDR3 has 16 residues. Germline V lookup: CDR1 SEHNR, CDR2 FQNEAQ (reference sequence). CDR3 sequence: CASSFGRGGLKDTQYF. In DNA, the CDR3 is TGTGCCAGCAGCTTTGGGCGGGGGGGCCTCAAAGATACGCAGTATTTT.

The genes are TRBV20-1 and TRBJ1-1; D is ambiguous. CDR1 and CDR2 from the germline V gene are DFQATT and SNEGSKA (reference sequence). The CDR3 consists of 13 residues. V lost 6 bases and J 0 bases, leaving 11 bases between the germline ends. CDR3 DNA sequence: TGCAGTGCCTACCGGTCTCTGAACACTGAAGCTTTCTTT. It specifies CSAYRSLNTEAFF.

The rearrangement links TRBV4-3 to TRBJ1-2; maybe TRBD1 (5 bases). The CDR3 is 15 residues long. V was pared by 2 bases and J by 4 bases, with 14 bases between. The germline V gene has CDR1 LGHNA and CDR2 YSLEER. The CDR3 DNA is TGCGCCAGCAGCCAATTGCAGCCAGGGCCCTATGGCTACACCTTC. It is translated as CASSQLQPGPYGYTF.

In its sample, this clonotype was seen a few times. DNA of the CDR3: TGTGCCACCAGTGATCCTACAGGGTCGAATCAGCCCCAGCATTTT. Translated, it gives CATSDPTGSNQPQHF. The V gene is TRBV24-1, the J gene TRBJ1-5; a weak D match, TRBD1 (6 bases). Looked up from germline, CDR1 is KGHDR and CDR2 is SFDVKD. The V gene lost 3 bases and the J gene lost 4 bases, with 12 bases spanning the gap. The CDR3 is 15 residues long.

This chain links TRBV11-2 with TRBJ1-5; 9 bases align to TRBD1. The CDR3 length is 13 residues. Germline V gene sequence: CDR1 SGHAT, CDR2 FQNNGV. V was pared by 9 bases and J by 6 bases, with 6 bases of the junction left unmatched. This CDR3 is CASRDRETQPQHF. The CDR3 DNA is TGTGCCAGTCGGGACAGGGAAACTCAGCCCCAGCATTTT. Supplemented by reference TRBV11-2 and TRBJ1-5, the full variable domain reads EAGVAQSPRYKIIEKRQSVAFWCNPISGHATLYWYQQILGQGPKLLIQFQNNGVVDDSQLPKDRFSAERLKGVDSTLKIQPAKLEDSAVYLCASRDRETQPQHFGDGTRLSIL.

This clonotype showed up just once. The gene calls are TRBV7-9 and TRBJ2-1; 8 nucleotides agree with TRBD2. This CDR3 is 14 amino acids long. Germline CDR1 is SEHNR and CDR2 is FQNEAQ (reference sequence). The ends lost 1 base at V and 7 bases at J; junction bases unmatched: 3. CDR3: CASSLVGLGNEQFF. The CDR3 DNA sequence: TGTGCCAGCAGCTTAGTGGGACTAGGGAATGAGCAGTTCTTC.

The V and J genes are TRBV2 and TRBJ2-1, with 9 bases that match TRBD1. There are 15 residues in the CDR3. Per germline, CDR1 SNHLY and CDR2 FYNNEI. V shed 5 bases and J 4 bases; nucleotides not matched to a gene: 6. CDR3 sequence: CASSSDRGRYNEQFF. The DNA for the CDR3 is TGTGCCAGCAGTTCGGACAGGGGTCGGTACAATGAGCAGTTCTTC. Filled out from reference TRBV2 and TRBJ2-1, the complete variable domain reads EPEVTQTPSHQVTQMGQEVILRCVPISNHLYFYWYRQILGQKVEFLVSFYNNEISEKSEIFDDQFSVERPDGSNFTLKIRSTKLEDSAMYFCASSSDRGRYNEQFFGPGTRLTVL.

The chain uses TRBV6-1 and TRBJ1-2; D perhaps matches TRBD1 (6 bases). The CDR3 extends over 15 amino acids. V gave up 6 bases and J gave up 3 bases, with 17 bases separating them. Germline lookup yields CDR1 MNHNS and CDR2 SASEGT. In nucleotides, the CDR3 is TGTGCCAGCAGATCGGGGGCGAGCCCTGACTATGGCTACACCTTC. Its protein is CASRSGASPDYGYTF.

This chain links TRBV6-1 with TRBJ2-5; maybe TRBD1 (6 bases). Germline values: CDR1 MNHNS, CDR2 SASEGT. CDR3 length: 17 residues. Trimming removed 2 bases from V and 4 bases from J, with 20 bases in between. This chain's CDR3 is CASSERFRTERSETQYF. The CDR3 DNA sequence: TGTGCCAGCAGTGAACGGTTCAGGACAGAAAGGTCAGAGACCCAGTACTTC.

The V and J genes are TRBV24-1 and TRBJ2-5; no definite D call. Germline-derived CDR1 and CDR2 are KGHDR and SFDVKD. The V and J ends lost 5 bases and 0 bases respectively, with 12 bases between them. CDR3 length: 15 residues. This chain's CDR3 is CATSASAKYQETQYF. The CDR3 region has the DNA TGTGCCACCAGTGCGTCAGCTAAGTACCAAGAGACCCAGTACTTC.

The rearrangement uses TRBV7-9 and TRBJ1-1; D is possibly TRBD1 (6 bases). CDR3 length equals 15 residues. Germline V gene sequence: CDR1 SEHNR, CDR2 FQNEAQ (reference sequence). With 1 base removed from V and 1 base from J, the gap between germline ends came to 10 bases. CDR3: CASSLETGANTEAFF. As DNA, the CDR3 is TGTGCCAGCAGCTTAGAAACGGGGGCGAACACTGAAGCTTTCTTT. Full variable domain (outside the CDR3, taken from reference TRBV7-9 and TRBJ1-1): DTGVSQNPRHKITKRGQNVTFRCDPISEHNRLYWYRQTLGQGPEFLTYFQNEAQLEKSRLLSDRFSAERPKGSFSTLEIQRTEQGDSAMYLCASSLETGANTEAFFGQGTRLTVV.

The rearrangement joins TRBV18 to TRBJ1-2; weak D call: TRBD1 (5 bases). CDR1 and CDR2 (germline): KGHSH, LQKENI. The CDR3 sequence is 13 residues long. The V end lost 3 bases, the J end lost 4 bases, and 9 bases lay between the germline ends. In DNA form, the CDR3 reads TGTGCCAGCTCACCCACCGGGGCCTATGGCTACACCTTC. Translation gives CASSPTGAYGYTF.

The CDR3 loop is CASSQGYERETQYF. CDR3 coding DNA: TGTGCCAGCAGCCAAGGTTACGAACGAGAGACCCAGTACTTC. The J gene is TRBJ2-5, the V gene TRBV7-2; D remains unclear. Germline V CDR1 and CDR2: SGHTA, FQGNSA. V lost 5 bases and J lost 4, with 14 bases in between. CDR3 size: 14 residues.

The rearrangement links TRBV6-5 to TRBJ1-2; D is possibly TRBD1 (5 bases). V lost 4 bases, J lost 6 bases, and 9 bases lay in between. The germline gives CDR1 MNHEY, CDR2 SVGAGI. The CDR3 covers 12 residues. The CDR3 reads CASSFQGDGYTF. CDR3 DNA sequence: TGTGCCAGCAGTTTTCAGGGAGATGGCTACACCTTC.

The rearrangement links TRBV5-4 to TRBJ1-2; tentative D call: TRBD1 (5 bases). Per germline, CDR1 SGHNT and CDR2 YYREEE (reference sequence). The CDR3 is 13 residues long. V lost 0 bases and J 3 bases, leaving 6 bases between the germline ends. The CDR3 here is CASSLGQHYGYTF. The DNA of the CDR3 is TGTGCCAGCAGCTTGGGACAGCACTATGGCTACACCTTC.

The chain combines TRBV2 with TRBJ1-5; weak D call: TRBD1 (5 bases). The germline CDR1 and CDR2 sequences are SNHLY and FYNNEI. V lost 3 bases to trimming and J lost 2 bases, with 11 bases between them. The CDR3 contains 15 residues. The CDR3 coding sequence is TGTGCCAGCAGTGAGGGACCGAAGGGCAATCAGCCCCAGCATTTT. Residues: CASSEGPKGNQPQHF.

This clonotype showed up just once. The chain employs TRBV27 and TRBJ2-1, with 8 bases lining up with TRBD2. Per the germline V gene, CDR1 is MNHEY and CDR2 is SMNVEV (reference sequence). After removal of 5 bases from V and 6 bases from J, the junction contained 3 bases not matched to a gene. CDR3 length: 13 residues. CDR3 DNA: TGTGCCAGCAGTCTAAGCGGGGGCAATGAGCAGTTCTTC. Amino acid sequence: CASSLSGGNEQFF.

The chain carries TRBV7-2 and TRBJ1-5, with 7 positions matching TRBD1. With V trimmed by 3 bases and J by 1 base, 6 bases remained unmatched. This CDR3 is built from 16 residues. Germline CDR1 reads SGHTA; CDR2 reads FQGNSA. The CDR3 sequence is CASSLETGQSNQPQHF. The CDR3 nucleotides are TGTGCCAGCAGCTTGGAGACAGGGCAGAGCAATCAGCCCCAGCATTTT.

The V call is TRBV15, the J call TRBJ1-5; TRBD1 matches at 8 bases. The V segment lost 3 bases and the J segment 0 bases; nucleotides outside the gene matches: 7. Germline assignment: CDR1 LNHNV and CDR2 YYDKDF (reference sequence). This CDR3 spans 17 amino acids. The DNA of the CDR3 is TGTGCCACCAGCAGCTTTGGACAGGGAACTAGCAATCAGCCCCAGCATTTT. Translated, it gives CATSSFGQGTSNQPQHF.

This clonotype was counted only a few times. The CDR3 spells CASRLDREPNYGYTF. The CDR3 nucleotides are TGTGCCAGCAGACTCGACAGGGAACCTAACTATGGCTACACCTTC. The chain uses TRBV6-1 and TRBJ1-2, with 7 bases that match TRBD1. The V gene's germline CDR1 is MNHNS and CDR2 SASEGT. The CDR3 covers 15 residues. V gave up 6 bases and J gave up 0 bases; unmatched junction bases: 7.

This clonotype has only a few counts. The gene calls are TRBV6-1 and TRBJ2-5; either TRBD1 or TRBD2 may supply D (6 bases each). CDR1 and CDR2 (germline): MNHNS, SASEGT. The CDR3 is 12 residues long. Trimming removed 7 bases from V and 9 bases from J, with 15 bases in between. This CDR3 is CASMRGELAQYF. CDR3 nucleotide sequence: TGTGCCAGCATGAGGGGGGAACTGGCCCAGTACTTC.